This T cell receptor (beta chain) was found in a study of Ad26.COV2.S vaccination and SARS-CoV-2 variants. Background on the study: Donor got 5x10^10 or 1x10^11 viral particles of Ad26.COV2.S. The study, taken as a whole, reports: Post-vaccination spike-specific CD8+ and CD4+ T cell responses reportedly had substantial breadth.

This sample's treatment: some 19 received Ad26.COV2.S at low or high dose, single or two shots; roughly five received placebo; per-sample allocation not given. It was on day 63 after the first vaccine or placebo injection that samples were taken. In the case of this clone: Its antigen is not known.

This table comes from immunoSEQ multiplex PCR, and its TCRdb copy is limited to in-frame clones, with some not included. The table records about 350,000 clones, approximately 86% of them present only once. The receptor comes from a person aged 18-65 years who received the Ad26.COV2.S COVID-19 vaccine or a placebo. Sequenced material: peripheral blood, taken in a trial of Ad26.COV2.S vaccine versus placebo.

CDR3 in amino acids: CASSTIDRYNEQFF. The CDR3 nucleotides are TGTGCCAGCAGTACTATCGACAGATACAATGAGCAGTTCTTC. The gene calls are TRBV27 and TRBJ2-1; D perhaps matches TRBD1 (5 bases). The V and J ends lost 5 bases and 4 bases respectively, with 12 bases between them. Looked up from germline, CDR1 is MNHEY and CDR2 is SMNVEV (reference sequence). The CDR3 extends over 14 amino acids.